The rows below give T cell receptor beta chains drawn from one sample of a study of blood T cell repertoires in COVID-19. TCRdb's table, derived via immunoSEQ multiplex PCR, lists solely in-frame clones and lacks some. The sample carries tens of thousands of clones, about 63% recorded once. The sequencing input was peripheral blood. The receptor source for this set is a woman between 65 and 79 years old with acute or convalescent COVID-19. The CDR3 runs from the conserved cysteine through the conserved F or W. The order of the fields is clone size, V gene, J gene, D gene, CDR3 DNA, CDR3 protein. The D gene is left open where the match is weak. A row's size may be missing; if present it is once, few, many or a size class.

NA	TRBV5-1	TRBJ2-2	NA	TGCGCCAGCAGCTTGGGTGCGGACTCGAACACCGGGGAGCTGTTTTTT	CASSLGADSNTGELFF
NA	TRBV3-1/TRBV3-2	TRBJ2-7	NA	TGTGCCAGCAGACAGGGCCCCTACGAGCAGTACTTC	CASRQGPYEQYF
few	TRBV9	TRBJ1-2	NA	TGTGCCAGCAGCCCCACGGGGGGGGGCTACACCTTC	CASSPTGGGYTF
NA	TRBV28	TRBJ1-1	TRBD1	TGTGCCAGCGTGGCTAAGGACAGGGGTAACACTGAAGCTTTCTTT	CASVAKDRGNTEAFF
few	TRBV13	TRBJ2-3	TRBD2	TGTGCCAGCAGCCGGACTAGCGGGGGGGCTTTCACGCAGTATTTT	CASSRTSGGAFTQYF
NA	TRBV5-1	TRBJ2-7	NA	TGCGCCAGCAGCTTGGGGGGACACAACGAGCAGTACTTC	CASSLGGHNEQYF
NA	TRBV15	TRBJ1-1	NA	TGTGCCACCAGCAGAGGGGGCCGGAGGGACACTGAAGCTTTCTTT	CATSRGGRRDTEAFF
NA	TRBV5-1	TRBJ1-5	NA	TGCGCCAGCAGCTTGCTGGGTCAGGGTCAGCCCCAGCATTTT	CASSLLGQGQPQHF
NA	TRBV3-1/TRBV3-2	TRBJ2-7	NA	TGTGCCAGCAGCCAAGGAGGGCAGGGGTACGAGCAGTACTTC	CASSQGGQGYEQYF
few	TRBV21-1	TRBJ2-1	NA	TGTGCCAGCAGCAAATCACGGCGGGGACAGACCTACAATGAGCAGTTCTTC	CASSKSRRGQTYNEQFF
NA	TRBV20-1	TRBJ2-5	NA	TGCAGTACAGGGCCAGAGACCCAGTACTTC	CSTGPETQYF
NA	TRBV7-9	TRBJ2-2	TRBD1	TGTGCCAGCAGCTTAGGGACAGGGACCCACACCGGGGAGCTGTTTTTT	CASSLGTGTHTGELFF
NA	TRBV10-3	TRBJ1-2	TRBD1	TGTGCCACTCACATGGGACAGGTTCTTGGCTACACCTTC	CATHMGQVLGYTF
NA	TRBV6-2/TRBV6-3	TRBJ2-5	TRBD2	TGTGCCAGCAGCCATCTAGCGGGGGGTAACCAAGAGACCCAGTACTTC	CASSHLAGGNQETQYF
NA	TRBV19	TRBJ1-5	TRBD1	TGTGCCAGTAGTAGTCCGGACAGGGGGAATCAGCCCCAGCATTTT	CASSSPDRGNQPQHF
NA	TRBV5-4	TRBJ2-5	TRBD2	TGTGCCAGCAGCGCAGGGACTAGCAAAGAGACCCAGTACTTC	CASSAGTSKETQYF
NA	TRBV12-3/TRBV12-4	TRBJ2-1	TRBD1	TGTGCCAGCAGTTTGGGGACAGTGGATGAGCAGTTCTTC	CASSLGTVDEQFF
NA	TRBV29-1	TRBJ1-2	NA	TGCAGCGTTGAAGCGAACTATGGCTACACCTTC	CSVEANYGYTF
once	TRBV5-4	TRBJ2-5	TRBD2	TGTGCCAGCAGCTTGGCGGTTGGGGGGGACCTCCAAGAGACCCAGTACTTC	CASSLAVGGDLQETQYF
NA	TRBV28	TRBJ2-7	TRBD2	TGTGCCAGCAGTCCCTGGACTAGCGGGGCATACGAGCAGTACTTC	CASSPWTSGAYEQYF
NA	TRBV18	TRBJ2-4	TRBD2	TGTGCCAGCTCACCTGGACTAGCGGGAGCCAAAAACATTCAGTACTTC	CASSPGLAGAKNIQYF
NA	TRBV5-4	TRBJ2-2	TRBD2	TGTGCCAGCAGCCGGACTAGCGGATATACCGGGGAGCTGTTTTTT	CASSRTSGYTGELFF
NA	TRBV7-2	TRBJ2-1	NA	TGTGCCAGCAGCTTAGATGGCAACAATGAGCAGTTCTTC	CASSLDGNNEQFF
NA	TRBV7-3	TRBJ2-7	NA	TGTGCCAGCAGCTTAACGGCCGGGACACACTACGAGCAGTACTTC	CASSLTAGTHYEQYF
NA	TRBV5-1	TRBJ2-3	NA	TGCGCCAGCAGCTTGACGGACACCACAGATACGCAGTATTTT	CASSLTDTTDTQYF
NA	TRBV6-5	TRBJ2-7	NA	TGTGCCAGCAGTTACTCGTTACAGGCCTCCTACGAGCAGTACTTC	CASSYSLQASYEQYF
NA	TRBV15	TRBJ1-4	NA	TGTGCCACCAGCACAGCGGACGGGAATGAAAAACTGTTTTTT	CATSTADGNEKLFF
once	TRBV7-9	TRBJ1-2	TRBD1	TGTGCCAGCAGCCGGACAGGGGCTGGCTACACCTTC	CASSRTGAGYTF
NA	TRBV7-9	TRBJ1-1	NA	TGTGCCATTGCGGGGACGGACACTGAAGCTTTCTTT	CAIAGTDTEAFF
few	TRBV19	TRBJ2-3	NA	TGTGCCAGTAGTATAGGTCGACTGCGAGATACGCAGTATTTT	CASSIGRLRDTQYF
NA	TRBV29-1	TRBJ2-3	TRBD2	TGCAGCGTTGAGGCGGGACTAGCTACCACAGATACGCAGTATTTT	CSVEAGLATTDTQYF
few	TRBV4-1	TRBJ2-7	NA	TGCGCCAGCAGCCAAGACGTAAGGAGCGGTCCGTACGAGCAGTACTTC	CASSQDVRSGPYEQYF
few	TRBV27	TRBJ1-3	TRBD1	TGTGCCAGCAGCAAGCAGGGCTACAGGGGGAGTCATTCTGGAAACACCATATATTTT	CASSKQGYRGSHSGNTIYF
NA	TRBV13	TRBJ2-6	NA	TGTGCCAGCAGCCTCTCTGGGGCCAACGTCCTGACTTTC	CASSLSGANVLTF
NA	TRBV10-3	TRBJ2-3	TRBD1	TGTGCCGCCGGGATCGGGCAGGGGGCAAAAGATACGCAGTATTTT	CAAGIGQGAKDTQYF
NA	TRBV19	TRBJ2-4	NA	TGTGCCACAAAGCCCTACGTATCCAAAAACATTCAGTACTTC	CATKPYVSKNIQYF
NA	TRBV4-1	TRBJ2-5	TRBD2	TGCGCCAGCAGCCAAGATCCTAGCGGGGGGCAAGAGACCCAGTACTTC	CASSQDPSGGQETQYF
NA	TRBV2	TRBJ1-2	NA	TGTGCCAGCAGGGACACCGCCTATGGCTACACCTTC	CASRDTAYGYTF
NA	TRBV19	TRBJ1-5	NA	TGTGCCAGTAGTAAGTCAGGGCTCAATCAGCCCCAGCATTTT	CASSKSGLNQPQHF
NA	TRBV12-3/TRBV12-4	TRBJ2-5	NA	TGTGCCAGCAGTCTGCAAGAGACCCAGTACTTC	CASSLQETQYF
NA	TRBV3-1/TRBV3-2	TRBJ2-2	NA	TGTGCCAGCAGAAACTGGCTAGGAAAAACCGGGGAGCTGTTTTTT	CASRNWLGKTGELFF
many	TRBV7-9	TRBJ2-5	TRBD1	TGTGCCAGCAGCTCAGGAACAGGGGGCGAGACCCAGTACTTC	CASSSGTGGETQYF
NA	TRBV7-8	TRBJ1-1	NA	TGTGCCAGCAAAGAGGGGGTAAACACTGAAGCTTTCTTT	CASKEGVNTEAFF
NA	TRBV12-5	TRBJ1-2	TRBD1	TGTGCTAGTGGTTTGGACAGGGGCTATGGCTACACCTTC	CASGLDRGYGYTF
NA	TRBV7-2	TRBJ1-2	NA	TGTGCCAGCAGCTTAGGGGGGGTTACCTATGGCCACACCTTC	CASSLGGVTYGHTF
few	TRBV15	TRBJ2-7	TRBD2	TGTGCCACCAGCAGAGGGATAGAGACCCGGGGGGAGGAGCAGTACTTC	CATSRGIETRGEEQYF
once	TRBV13	TRBJ2-7	TRBD2	TGTGCCAGCAGCTCACTCCAAGCCCGGACTAGCGGGTGGGACCACGAGCAGTACTTC	CASSSLQARTSGWDHEQYF
NA	TRBV7-2	TRBJ1-3	TRBD1	TGTGCCAGCAGCTTGACAGGGCTCTCTGGAAACACCATATATTTT	CASSLTGLSGNTIYF
NA	TRBV3-1/TRBV3-2	TRBJ2-2	NA	TGTGCCAGCAGCCCAGGAAGCTCCACCGGGGAGCTGTTTTTT	CASSPGSSTGELFF
NA	TRBV7-9	TRBJ2-3	TRBD2	TGTGCCAGCAGCTTATATGGGTCTAGCGGGAGCCATCGCACAGATACGCAGTATTTT	CASSLYGSSGSHRTDTQYF
NA	TRBV4-1	TRBJ2-1	TRBD2	TGCGCCAGCAGCCAAGATAGACTAGCCCCCTACAATGAGCAGTTCTTC	CASSQDRLAPYNEQFF
few	TRBV3-1/TRBV3-2	TRBJ2-7	NA	TGTGCCAGCAGCCAGATGACAGGTCACTCCTACGAGCAGTACTTC	CASSQMTGHSYEQYF
few	TRBV19	TRBJ1-1	NA	TGTGCCAGTAGTATCGGACCGGGAAACACTGAAGCTTTCTTT	CASSIGPGNTEAFF